Shown below are 10 T cell receptor beta chains from a single sample sequenced in a study of blood T cell repertoires in COVID-19. This table comes from immunoSEQ multiplex PCR, and its TCRdb copy is limited to in-frame clones, with some not included. The sample shows about 250,000 clones, roughly 82% of them seen only once. Material: peripheral blood. These receptors all stem from an elderly woman with COVID-19, enrolled during active disease.

The rearrangement joins TRBV2 to TRBJ1-1, with D uncertain. Germline CDR1 reads SNHLY; CDR2 reads FYNNEI. Trimming shortened V by 8 bases and J by 0 bases, and 13 bases separated the two germline ends. The length of the CDR3 is 14 residues. The CDR3 protein is CASLRSHMNTEAFF. The CDR3 nucleotides are TGTGCCAGCCTCCGGAGTCACATGAACACTGAAGCTTTCTTT.

The chain has TRBV9 and TRBJ1-2; TRBD1 agrees at 8 bases. Per the germline V gene, CDR1 is SGDLS and CDR2 is YYNGEE. Trimming took 0 bases from V and 8 from J; bases not matched to a gene: 3. There are 13 residues in the CDR3. The CDR3 sequence: CASSVDRGSGYTF. In DNA, the CDR3 is TGTGCCAGCAGCGTAGACAGGGGGTCCGGCTACACCTTC.

The V call is TRBV19, the J call TRBJ1-4, with D maybe TRBD1 (6 bases). V dropped 8 bases and J dropped 3 bases, with 19 bases sitting between them. The CDR3 is made up of 16 amino acids. Germline CDR1 is LNHDA and CDR2 is SQIVND (reference sequence). The CDR3 sequence is CASLPARGAANEKLFF. For the CDR3, the DNA is TGTGCCAGTCTCCCCGCCCGGGGGGCAGCTAATGAAAAACTGTTTTTT.

The chain joins TRBV6-5 to TRBJ1-5; D is unclear. Looked up from germline, CDR1 is MNHEY and CDR2 is SVGAGI. Trimming removed 2 bases at V and 0 bases at J, with 5 bases between. The CDR3 runs 14 residues. DNA of the CDR3: TGTGCCAGCAGTTACGACACTAGCAATCAGCCCCAGCATTTT. Translating gives CASSYDTSNQPQHF.

The CDR3, as DNA: TGTGCCAGCAGTGTAACACAGAGCTCCTATAATTCACCCCTCCACTTT. Translating it yields CASSVTQSSYNSPLHF. The gene calls are TRBV6-1 and TRBJ1-6; D remains unclear. Germline CDR1 and CDR2: MNHNS and SASEGT. The CDR3 has 16 residues. The V and J ends lost 4 bases and 0 bases respectively, with 10 bases between them.

The CDR3 DNA is TGTGCCAGCAGTTCCCAAAGGGGTATCGGGGAGCTGTTTTTT. It specifies CASSSQRGIGELFF. The chain employs TRBV27 and TRBJ2-2, with D maybe TRBD1 (5 bases). Deletions cut 4 bases from V and 7 bases from J, with 13 bases between. The CDR3 consists of 14 residues. Germline V lookup: CDR1 MNHEY, CDR2 SMNVEV (reference sequence).

The chain is built from TRBV2 and TRBJ1-1, with TRBD1 as a possible D gene (5 bases). Between the trimmed V and J ends, which lost 7 bases and 1 base, there was a span of 10 bases. Germline CDR1 is SNHLY and CDR2 is FYNNEI. The CDR3 length is 13 residues. The CDR3 sequence is CASTGQGNTEAFF. In DNA form, the CDR3 reads TGTGCCAGCACTGGGCAGGGGAACACTGAAGCTTTCTTT.

This chain joins TRBV5-1 and TRBJ2-5; TRBD1 might be the D (5 bases). Deletions cut 4 bases from V and 2 bases from J, with 12 bases between. Looked up from germline, CDR1 is SGHRS and CDR2 is YFSETQ. The CDR3 spans 14 residues. CDR3 protein: CASSLQAAQETQYF. CDR3 coding DNA: TGCGCCAGCAGCCTACAGGCAGCGCAAGAGACCCAGTACTTC.

J is TRBJ1-5 and V is TRBV20-1; D ambiguous. V was pared by 3 bases and J by 0 bases, with 12 bases between. Germline V gene data show CDR1 as DFQATT and CDR2 as SNEGSKA (reference sequence). This CDR3 region has 15 residues. CDR3 bases: TGCAGTGCTAGTGTGGCCGATTATAGCAATCAGCCCCAGCATTTT. Its protein is CSASVADYSNQPQHF.

The count of this clone is one. J is TRBJ1-2 and V is TRBV12-3 or TRBV12-4; no definite D call. The CDR3 contains 12 residues. V lost 7 bases to trimming and J lost 8 bases, with 14 bases between them. CDR3 sequence reads: CASTPSYSGYTF. Here the CDR3 DNA reads TGTGCCAGCACCCCGTCTTATAGCGGCTACACCTTC.